The sequence of this T cell receptor beta chain was determined in a study of T-cell memory formation after mild COVID-19. Study-level background: For the most part, TCR clusters were specific to one donor. Study outcomes and limitations: The study detected some responding clones in pre-infection memory, suggesting cross-reactive memory joined. Among contracting clones, CD4+ were mainly CM/EM and CD8+ enriched in EMRA.

V was trimmed by 0 bases and J by 8 bases, leaving 18 bases between them. The germline CDR1 and CDR2 sequences are SGHRS and YFSETQ. CDR3 size: 16 residues. Note on this clonotype: Its antigen is currently unknown.

5'RACE, which relied on constant-segment primers, yielded TCR alpha and TCR beta cDNA libraries carrying sample barcodes and UMIs. TCRdb passed the 5' RACE reads through MiXCR, listing each CDR3 protein once. The table lists around 420,000 distinct CDR3 sequences, 24% of them singletons. The V gene is TRBV5-1, the J gene TRBJ2-1; D perhaps matches TRBD2 (5 bases). The TCR sequence derives from an adult woman who had mild COVID-19 (a few samples of this study predate the infection). Cell type and time point are not known. The material sequenced was PBMCs or a T cell subset sorted from them (not recorded which). The CDR3 loop reads CASSLAADSRGHEQFF. The CDR3 bases are TGCGCCAGCAGCTTGGCGGCGGACTCCAGAGGCCATGAGCAGTTCTTC.